Listed here are 14 T cell receptor beta chains from one sample, sequenced in a study of blood T cell repertoires in COVID-19. The method was immunoSEQ multiplex PCR; TCRdb's version includes in-frame clones alone and lacks a portion of them. The table records 250,000 to 350,000 clones, 80% to 90% of them present only once. The sequencing input was PBMCs or T cells enriched from blood (not recorded which). These receptors originate from a woman under 30 who had recovered from COVID-19.

This chain joins TRBV2 and TRBJ1-6; weak D call: TRBD1 (6 bases). V was trimmed by 8 bases and J by 6 bases, leaving 11 bases between them. CDR1 SNHLY and CDR2 FYNNEI come from the germline V gene. The CDR3 loop spans 13 amino acids. CDR3 sequence: CASAGQPNSPLHF. The DNA for the CDR3 is TGTGCCAGCGCCGGACAGCCTAATTCACCCCTCCACTTT. Drawing the rest from reference TRBV2 and TRBJ1-6, the complete variable domain is EPEVTQTPSHQVTQMGQEVILRCVPISNHLYFYWYRQILGQKVEFLVSFYNNEISEKSEIFDDQFSVERPDGSNFTLKIRSTKLEDSAMYFCASAGQPNSPLHFGNGTRLTVT.

The chain combines TRBV19 with TRBJ2-1; TRBD1 aligns across 9 bases. The germline CDR1 and CDR2 sequences are LNHDA and SQIVND (reference sequence). V shed 6 bases and J 8 bases; nucleotides not matched to a gene: 11. The CDR3 spans 15 residues. The CDR3 DNA is TGTGCCAGTAGGCCCGGGACAGGGCCCTTCCATGAGCAGTTCTTC. Its translation is CASRPGTGPFHEQFF. The variable domain in full, completed from reference TRBV19 and TRBJ2-1, reads DGGITQSPKYLFRKEGQNVTLSCEQNLNHDAMYWYRQDPGQGLRLIYYSQIVNDFQKGDIAEGYSVSREKKESFPLTVTSAQKNPTAFYLCASRPGTGPFHEQFFGPGTRLTVL.

This chain joins TRBV27 and TRBJ2-7; D perhaps matches TRBD2 (5 bases). V lost 4 bases to trimming and J lost 2 bases, with 12 bases between them. Germline loops: CDR1 MNHEY, CDR2 SMNVEV (reference sequence). The CDR3 contains 14 residues. As DNA, the CDR3 is TGTGCCAGCAGTTCGTCCGGGATCCCCTACGAGCAGTACTTC. This gives the protein CASSSSGIPYEQYF.

This clone was seen a few times. V gene TRBV4-1 combines with J gene TRBJ1-4; perhaps TRBD1 as D (6 bases). Germline V gene data show CDR1 as MGHRA and CDR2 as YSYEKL. The V end was cut by 0 bases, the J end by 3 bases, with 11 bases between. The CDR3 is 16 residues long. DNA for the CDR3: TGCGCCAGCAGCCAAGATTTCGGACAGCCTAATGAAAAACTGTTTTTT. The encoded protein is CASSQDFGQPNEKLFF.

This chain joins TRBV9 and TRBJ2-7; 8 bases align to TRBD2. This CDR3 is 16 amino acids long. Unmatched junction bases numbered 8, after V lost 0 bases and J lost 3 bases. From germline, CDR1 is SGDLS and CDR2 YYNGEE. In nucleotides, the CDR3 is TGTGCCAGCAGCGTAGGGGGTAGCGGGGAATTCTACGAGCAGTACTTC. It is translated as CASSVGGSGEFYEQYF.

The J gene is TRBJ2-1, the V gene TRBV4-1; 10 bases agree with TRBD2. There are 15 residues in the CDR3. CDR1 and CDR2 from the germline V gene are MGHRA and YSYEKL. V lost 5 bases to trimming and J lost 8 bases; unmatched junction nucleotides: 9. The CDR3 is CASSSLGLAVDEQFF. As DNA, the CDR3 is TGCGCCAGCAGCTCACTAGGACTAGCGGTCGATGAGCAGTTCTTC.

The chain is built from TRBV21-1 and TRBJ2-5; whether TRBD2, the table's D call, matches the DNA was not checked. TRBV21-1 is a pseudogene segment. CDR3 length: 17 residues. The CDR3 DNA sequence: TGTGCCAGCAGCGGGGGGGTCCACTACCCATTCCAAGAGACCCAGTACTTC. Its translation: CASSGGVHYPFQETQYF.

This sequence joins TRBV18 and TRBJ2-3, with 14 bases lining up with TRBD2. CDR1 KGHSH and CDR2 LQKENI come from the germline V gene. This CDR3 has 17 amino acids. V was clipped by 3 bases and J by 3 bases; unmatched bases: 5. In DNA, the CDR3 is TGTGCCAGCTCACCTCGGACTAGCGGGGGGCGGACAGATACGCAGTATTTT. Amino acid sequence: CASSPRTSGGRTDTQYF. The complete variable domain, with remaining parts taken from reference TRBV18 and TRBJ2-3, reads NAGVMQNPRHLVRRRGQEARLRCSPMKGHSHVYWYRQLPEEGLKFMVYLQKENIIDESGMPKERFSAEFPKEGPSILRIQQVVRGDSAAYFCASSPRTSGGRTDTQYFGPGTRLTVL.

The table lists this clone with a few counts. The rearrangement links TRBV2 to TRBJ1-1; no definite D call. V was shortened by 7 bases and J by 11 bases, with 20 bases between the two germline ends. Germline V gene sequence: CDR1 SNHLY, CDR2 FYNNEI. CDR3 length equals 13 residues. The CDR3 loop reads CASNSQAYPGAFF. Here the CDR3 DNA reads TGTGCCAGCAATTCTCAGGCTTACCCGGGGGCTTTCTTT.

This clone occurred a few times. V gene TRBV5-5 combines with J gene TRBJ2-7, with D perhaps TRBD1 (5 bases). Trimming pared 3 bases from V and 0 bases from J, leaving 13 bases between. Germline values: CDR1 SGHKS, CDR2 YYEKEE (reference sequence). The CDR3 covers 15 residues. CDR3 DNA: TGTGCCAGCAGCTCGGCAGGGCCATTCTCCTACGAGCAGTACTTC. Protein: CASSSAGPFSYEQYF. Supplemented by reference TRBV5-5 and TRBJ2-7, the full variable domain reads DAGVTQSPTHLIKTRGQQVTLRCSPISGHKSVSWYQQVLGQGPQFIFQYYEKEERGRGNFPDRFSARQFPNYSSELNVNALLLGDSALYLCASSSAGPFSYEQYFGPGTRLTVT.

This chain connects TRBV6-6 to TRBJ2-7; perhaps TRBD2 as D (5 bases). Trimming shortened V by 6 bases and J by 4 bases, and 16 bases separated the two germline ends. This CDR3 is 14 amino acids long. Germline V gives CDR1 MNHNY, CDR2 SVGAGI (reference sequence). The chain's CDR3 is CASRASPYRYEQYF. The CDR3 nucleotides read TGTGCCAGCAGGGCTAGCCCCTACCGATACGAGCAGTACTTC.

This sequence joins TRBV30 and TRBJ1-2; D might be TRBD1 (6 bases). Germline values: CDR1 GTSNPN, CDR2 SVGIG (reference sequence). V shed 3 bases and J shed 1 base, with 18 bases lying between them. The CDR3 is 16 residues long. Here the CDR3 DNA reads TGTGCCTGGAGGCCAGGACAGCCGCTTATTAACTATGGCTACACCTTC. It encodes CAWRPGQPLINYGYTF.

The rearrangement joins TRBV18 to TRBJ1-1, with 7 positions matching TRBD1. The length of the CDR3 is 12 residues. The V segment lost 4 bases and the J segment 11 bases; nucleotides outside the gene matches: 7. Germline V gene lookup returns CDR1 KGHSH and CDR2 LQKENI. The CDR3 reads CASSRGDSAAFF. CDR3 nucleotide sequence: TGTGCCAGCTCACGGGGGGACAGTGCGGCTTTCTTT.

This chain links TRBV19 with TRBJ2-3; D is unresolved. The V gene lost 4 bases and the J gene lost 4 bases, with 6 bases spanning the gap. From germline, CDR1 is LNHDA and CDR2 SQIVND (reference sequence). This CDR3 is 12 amino acids long. The CDR3 is CASSTPADTQYF. The CDR3 nucleotides read TGTGCCAGTAGTACCCCGGCAGATACGCAGTATTTT. Complete variable domain (other parts from reference TRBV19 and TRBJ2-3): DGGITQSPKYLFRKEGQNVTLSCEQNLNHDAMYWYRQDPGQGLRLIYYSQIVNDFQKGDIAEGYSVSREKKESFPLTVTSAQKNPTAFYLCASSTPADTQYFGPGTRLTVL.